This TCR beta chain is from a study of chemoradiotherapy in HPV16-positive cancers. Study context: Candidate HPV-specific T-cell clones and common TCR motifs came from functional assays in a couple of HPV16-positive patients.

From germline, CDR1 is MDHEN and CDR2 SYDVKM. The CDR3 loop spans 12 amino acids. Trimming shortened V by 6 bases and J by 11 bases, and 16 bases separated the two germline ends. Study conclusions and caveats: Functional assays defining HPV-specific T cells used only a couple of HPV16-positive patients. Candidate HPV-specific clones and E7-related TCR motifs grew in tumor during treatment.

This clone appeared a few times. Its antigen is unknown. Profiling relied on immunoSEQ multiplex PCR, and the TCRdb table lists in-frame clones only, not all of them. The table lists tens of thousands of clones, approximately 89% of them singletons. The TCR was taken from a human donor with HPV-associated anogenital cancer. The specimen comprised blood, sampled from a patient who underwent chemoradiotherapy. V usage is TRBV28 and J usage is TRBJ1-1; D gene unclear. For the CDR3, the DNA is TGTGCCAGCAGGGAAACAATGTCTGCGGCTTTCTTT. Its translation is CASRETMSAAFF.